This entry lists 15 T cell receptor beta chains sequenced from one sample in a study of blood T cells in healthy people across ages (dated by TCRdb to about 2015). The method was 5' RACE. For sequencing, an Illumina HiSeq 2500 was employed. A second PCR of 7 to 11 cycles was performed with a sample-barcoded 5' primer and a J-beta primer mix. In-frame beta chains were kept once TCRdb had trimmed the public reads at Q25 with fastp and called clones with MiXCR. When rows share a CDR3 protein, they turn into one entry using the most common DNA and genes. The sample has roughly 680,000 distinct CDR3 sequences on record, about 50% of them singletons. The ten most abundant clones make up approximately 13% of the sample. Input material: blood. Receptors originate from a woman older than 75 in good health.

The rearrangement uses TRBV4-2 and TRBJ2-7; D remains unclear. There are 15 residues in the CDR3. Trimming shortened V by 4 bases and J by 7 bases, and 20 bases separated the two germline ends. The germline V gene has CDR1 LGHNA and CDR2 YNFKEQ. As DNA, the CDR3 is TGTGCCAGCAGCCGCCGGACCCTCATGGGCAATGAGCAGTACTTC. Translated, it gives CASSRRTLMGNEQYF.

The CDR3 DNA is TGTGCCAGCAGTGGGATGGACAGAATCTACGAGCAGTACTTC. This translates into CASSGMDRIYEQYF. The chain is built from TRBV28 and TRBJ2-7, with D possibly matching TRBD1 (6 bases). The CDR3 runs to 14 residues. V lost 5 bases to trimming and J lost 3 bases, with 14 bases between them. Germline loops: CDR1 MDHEN, CDR2 SYDVKM.

The chain uses TRBV5-1 and TRBJ2-7, with D possibly matching TRBD1 (6 bases). The germline CDR1 and CDR2 sequences are SGHRS and YFSETQ. Trimming cost V 1 base and J 2 bases, with 16 bases left between them. The CDR3 has 16 residues. The DNA of the CDR3 is TGCGCCAGCAGCTTGACAAGCACCCGGACAGCCTACGAGCAGTACTTC. The encoded protein is CASSLTSTRTAYEQYF. Supplemented by reference TRBV5-1 and TRBJ2-7, the full variable domain reads KAGVTQTPRYLIKTRGQQVTLSCSPISGHRSVSWYQQTPGQGLQFLFEYFSETQRNKGNFPGRFSGRQFSNSRSEMNVSTLELGDSALYLCASSLTSTRTAYEQYFGPGTRLTVT.

The table lists this clonotype with a few counts. J is TRBJ2-1 and V is TRBV10-3; a weak D match, TRBD2 (5 bases). This CDR3 comprises 13 residues. Germline-derived CDR1 and CDR2 are ENHRY and SYGVKD. Trimming stripped 2 bases from V and 10 bases from J, with 12 bases between. CDR3 amino acids: CAISEIGGGEQFF. The CDR3 DNA follows: TGTGCCATCAGTGAGATTGGAGGCGGGGAGCAGTTCTTC.

The chain joins TRBV11-2 to TRBJ2-1; 8 bases line up with TRBD2. V trimming: 1 base; J trimming: 2 bases; junction bases outside the gene matches: 4. There are 16 residues in the CDR3. The germline V gene encodes CDR1 SGHAT and CDR2 FQNNGV. The CDR3 DNA is TGTGCCAGCAGCTTAGTGGCGCGGGGGGCCTACAATGAGCAGTTCTTC. Residues: CASSLVARGAYNEQFF.

With regard to this clonotype: A much larger clone is a single base away; this may be a read error. The chain joins TRBV6-6 to TRBJ1-1, with D possibly TRBD1 on 6 matching bases. The germline V gene has CDR1 MNHNY and CDR2 SVGAGI (reference sequence). V was shortened by 6 bases and J by 10 bases, with 15 bases between the two germline ends. This CDR3 region has 12 residues. CDR3: CASRAQGFGAFF. In nucleotides, the CDR3 is TGTGCCAGCAGAGCACAGGGCTTTGGAGCTTTCTTT.

The gene calls are TRBV5-1 and TRBJ1-1; D is ambiguous. Trimming took 2 bases from V and 1 from J, leaving 6 bases between them. The CDR3 loop spans 13 amino acids. Germline lookup yields CDR1 SGHRS and CDR2 YFSETQ. CDR3: CASSFKPNTEAFF. CDR3 coding DNA: TGCGCCAGCAGCTTTAAGCCGAACACTGAAGCTTTCTTT.

This clonotype was seen only once. The chain recombines TRBV11-2 with TRBJ1-2; D not certain. The CDR3 spans 12 residues. The germline V and J ends were trimmed by 0 bases and 7 bases, with 6 bases remaining between them. Germline V gives CDR1 SGHAT, CDR2 FQNNGV. The CDR3 loop is CASSLEFSGYTF. In DNA, the CDR3 is TGTGCCAGCAGCTTAGAATTTTCTGGCTACACCTTC.

In its sample, this clonotype was seen many times. The chain has TRBV5-1 and TRBJ2-3; 8 bases are shared with TRBD2. V shed 1 base, J shed 5 bases, and the junction held 3 bases outside the gene matches. Germline V CDR1 and CDR2: SGHRS, YFSETQ. This CDR3 comprises 14 residues. CDR3 in DNA: TGCGCCAGCAGCTTGAAAGCGGGAGAAGATACGCAGTATTTT. The encoded protein is CASSLKAGEDTQYF.

V and J are TRBV20-1 and TRBJ2-1, with 8 bases identical to TRBD2. CDR3 length equals 13 residues. Germline V lookup: CDR1 DFQATT, CDR2 SNEGSKA (reference sequence). V was pared by 0 bases and J by 10 bases, with 5 bases of the junction left unmatched. The CDR3 loop reads CSAREMLAGEQFF. In nucleotides, the CDR3 is TGCAGTGCTAGAGAAATGTTAGCGGGGGAGCAGTTCTTC.

This clonotype was observed at least ten times. The chain recombines TRBV28 with TRBJ2-5; D is ambiguous. V lost 6 bases to trimming and J lost 1 base, with 6 bases between them. CDR3 length equals 12 residues. CDR1 and CDR2 from the germline V gene are MDHEN and SYDVKM. The CDR3 here is CASRRTQETQYF. The CDR3 DNA is TGTGCCAGCAGGAGGACCCAAGAGACCCAGTACTTC.

Worth noting for this clonotype: Its ends do not fully match the called genes, so a read error is possible. The rearrangement uses TRBV12-3 or TRBV12-4 and TRBJ2-3; 12 bases line up with TRBD2. This CDR3 has 16 amino acids. The CDR3 region is CASGLPSGRALYTQYF. CDR3 bases: TGTGCCAGCGGTTTACCTAGCGGGAGGGCCTTATATACGCAGTATTTT.

Worth noting for this clonotype: Given a much more abundant clone one base away, this may be a read error. The rearrangement links TRBV7-9 to TRBJ2-5; D call uncertain. The CDR3 length is 11 residues. Germline CDR1 reads SEHNR; CDR2 reads FQNEAQ (reference sequence). The CDR3 here is CASGLKGPQYF. The CDR3 coding sequence is TGTGCCAGCGGCTTGAAGGGTCCCCAGTACTTC.

This clonotype was detected only a few times. This chain uses TRBV6-6 with TRBJ2-1; a weak D match, TRBD1 (5 bases). V was shortened by 6 bases and J by 4 bases, with 10 bases between the two germline ends. From germline, CDR1 is MNHNY and CDR2 SVGAGI (reference sequence). The CDR3 is 13 amino acids. CDR3 DNA sequence: TGTGCCAGCAGCAAGGGGCAATACAATGAGCAGTTCTTC. This sequence encodes CASSKGQYNEQFF.

As regards this clonotype: Possible read error: a much larger clone is one base away. CDR3 sequence: CASSLSSTAYEQYF. In nucleotides, the CDR3 is TGTGCCAGCAGTTTGTCTAGCACGGCCTACGAGCAGTACTTC. This chain connects TRBV27 to TRBJ2-7, with a weak D call TRBD2 (5 bases). The V and J ends lost 3 bases and 2 bases respectively, with 11 bases between them. The CDR3 runs 14 residues. Germline V lookup: CDR1 MNHEY, CDR2 SMNVEV (reference sequence).